This record concerns one T cell receptor (beta chain) sequence. Its antigen is currently unknown. V shed 0 bases, J shed 4 bases, and the junction held 8 bases outside the gene matches. There are 17 residues in the CDR3. CDR1 and CDR2 (germline): SGHRS, YFSETQ. Every subset's genomic DNA went evenly onto several immunoSEQ plates. TCRdb's copy holds only in-frame clones and misses some; the assay was immunoSEQ multiplex PCR. Altogether roughly 300,000 clones are present, around 79% being singletons, with the ten largest covering about 10%. These data are taken from a study of shared clonotypes between healthy human individuals. Notes on the study in general: Sample collection involved blood only; tissue repertoires are likely different.

This TCR was recovered from a man under 40 in good health. Sequences were obtained from memory CD4+ T cells sorted from blood. Noted subset: CD45RA-negative fraction. The J gene is TRBJ2-1, the V gene TRBV5-1; 9 bases map to TRBD1. The DNA of the CDR3 is TGCGCCAGCAGCTTGGAGGGACAGGGTCGTGGGTACAATGAGCAGTTCTTC. It encodes CASSLEGQGRGYNEQFF. The whole variable domain, remainder taken from reference TRBV5-1 and TRBJ2-1, is KAGVTQTPRYLIKTRGQQVTLSCSPISGHRSVSWYQQTPGQGLQFLFEYFSETQRNKGNFPGRFSGRQFSNSRSEMNVSTLELGDSALYLCASSLEGQGRGYNEQFFGPGTRLTVL.